These 9 T cell receptor beta chains were all obtained from the same sample, sequenced in a study of T cell responses to AZD1222 COVID-19 vaccine. This table comes from immunoSEQ multiplex PCR, and its TCRdb copy is limited to in-frame clones, with some not included. The table records around 75,000 clones, approximately 90% of them present only once. Sequencing used peripheral blood, obtained 28 days after the second dose of the MenACWY control vaccine. All receptors derive from an adult who received the MenACWY meningococcal vaccine as a control.

DNA for the CDR3: TGTGCCAGCTCCCTGACTTATCCAGGACAGGGGTTATCCTCCTACGAGCAGTACTTC. This translates into CASSLTYPGQGLSSYEQYF. The gene calls are TRBV18 and TRBJ2-7, with 9 bases aligning to TRBD1. V was clipped by 6 bases and J by 0 bases; unmatched bases: 18. The CDR3 is 19 residues long. Germline V gene lookup returns CDR1 KGHSH and CDR2 LQKENI.

This clone has only one observation. The CDR3 loop reads CASSLEFGLNTEAFF. The CDR3, as DNA: TGCGCCAGCAGCTTGGAGTTCGGATTGAACACTGAAGCTTTCTTT. The chain employs TRBV5-1 and TRBJ1-1; D call uncertain. This CDR3 has 15 residues. Germline loops: CDR1 SGHRS, CDR2 YFSETQ. Trimming removed 0 bases at V and 0 bases at J, with 9 bases between.

The chain employs TRBV5-1 and TRBJ2-5; D is perhaps TRBD2 (5 bases). Trimming left V 4 bases short and J 0 bases short, with 10 bases between. The CDR3 loop spans 14 amino acids. Germline V gene data show CDR1 as SGHRS and CDR2 as YFSETQ. CDR3 sequence (DNA): TGCGCCAGCAGCCGAGGGCGTAACCAAGAGACCCAGTACTTC. It yields the protein CASSRGRNQETQYF. Supplemented by reference TRBV5-1 and TRBJ2-5, the full variable domain reads KAGVTQTPRYLIKTRGQQVTLSCSPISGHRSVSWYQQTPGQGLQFLFEYFSETQRNKGNFPGRFSGRQFSNSRSEMNVSTLELGDSALYLCASSRGRNQETQYFGPGTRLLVL.

CDR3 sequence: CATSRKTSGGPDTQYF. The CDR3 region has the DNA TGTGCCACCAGCAGAAAGACTAGCGGGGGACCAGATACGCAGTATTTT. This rearrangement joins TRBV15 to TRBJ2-3, with 12 bases fitting TRBD2. Germline V CDR1 and CDR2: LNHNV, YYDKDF (reference sequence). The CDR3 spans 16 residues. The V gene end was trimmed by 2 bases and the J gene end by 4 bases; junction bases not matched to a gene: 4.

This CDR3 is CASGPGQGAGAEAFF. CDR3 DNA sequence: TGCGCCAGCGGACCGGGACAGGGGGCTGGGGCTGAAGCTTTCTTT. The J gene is TRBJ1-1, the V gene TRBV4-1; 12 positions agree with TRBD1. The CDR3 is made up of 15 amino acids. The V and J ends lost 8 bases and 6 bases, in that order; junction bases with no gene match: 10. CDR1 is MGHRA, CDR2 YSYEKL, per germline.

J is TRBJ2-2 and V is TRBV5-1; D possibly corresponds to TRBD1 (6 bases). Germline V gene sequence: CDR1 SGHRS, CDR2 YFSETQ. V was shortened by 0 bases and J by 4 bases, with 7 bases between the two germline ends. CDR3 length: 14 amino acids. The CDR3 here is CASSLEGVTGELFF. CDR3 DNA sequence: TGCGCCAGCAGCTTGGAGGGGGTCACCGGGGAGCTGTTTTTT.

This clone has only one observation. V is TRBV28 and J is TRBJ1-5; tentative D call: TRBD1 (6 bases). The CDR3 covers 16 residues. Germline CDR1 reads MDHEN; CDR2 reads SYDVKM. Between the trimmed V and J ends, which lost 4 bases and 4 bases, there was a span of 17 bases. CDR3 residues: CASSSQGSRTNQPQHF. CDR3 nucleotides: TGTGCCAGCAGTTCCCAGGGGTCGAGAACTAATCAGCCCCAGCATTTT.

In this sample, this clone turned up a few times. The chain combines TRBV14 with TRBJ1-1, with D possibly TRBD1 on 5 matching bases. Germline assignment: CDR1 SGHDN and CDR2 FVKESK. The CDR3 loop spans 13 amino acids. Trimming shortened V by 4 bases and J by 1 base, and 7 bases separated the two germline ends. CDR3 amino acids: CASSRDSNTEAFF. CDR3 nucleotide sequence: TGTGCCAGCAGCCGGGACTCGAACACTGAAGCTTTCTTT.

This clone appeared a few times. The CDR3 here is CASSVGQGSLYNEQFF. CDR3 DNA: TGTGCCAGCAGCGTTGGACAGGGGTCCCTTTACAATGAGCAGTTCTTC. The chain uses TRBV9 and TRBJ2-1; 9 nucleotides agree with TRBD1. This CDR3 has 16 residues. CDR1 and CDR2 (germline): SGDLS, YYNGEE. The V gene end was trimmed by 2 bases and the J gene end by 4 bases; junction bases not matched to a gene: 7. Supplemented by reference TRBV9 and TRBJ2-1, the full variable domain reads DSGVTQTPKHLITATGQRVTLRCSPRSGDLSVYWYQQSLDQGLQFLIQYYNGEERAKGNILERFSAQQFPDLHSELNLSSLELGDSALYFCASSVGQGSLYNEQFFGPGTRLTVL.